Here is one T cell receptor (beta chain) with its context. As yet, its antigen is unknown. This specimen belongs to a study of T cells after yellow fever vaccination. The overall study: For low cell numbers, libraries were made with SMART-Seq v4 Ultra Low Input. The study, taken as a whole, reports: Researchers cautioned that FACS-sorted repertoires could harbor abundant clonotypes contaminating from the bulk population. The secondary response was weaker, and its peak arrived faster, on day 5 versus 15.

TCRdb re-derived calls from the 5' RACE reads in MiXCR, one entry per CDR3 protein. The repertoire holds 450,000 to 550,000 distinct CDR3 sequences, about a fifth seen once, with about 15% in the top ten. Germline lookup yields CDR1 SGHAT and CDR2 FQNNGV. The CDR3 is made up of 13 amino acids. Trimming cost V 5 bases and J 1 base, with 8 bases left between them. The receptor comes from a man younger than 35 who received the YFV17D yellow fever vaccine. The source was PBMCs, collected around 3 weeks after the first yellow fever vaccination. The chain has TRBV11-2 and TRBJ1-1, with D unresolved. CDR3 in amino acids: CASSALANTEAFF. DNA of the CDR3: TGTGCCAGCAGCGCACTAGCGAACACTGAAGCTTTCTTT.